The 2 T cell receptor beta chains reported below all come from one sample, sequenced in a study of blood T cell repertoires in COVID-19. The table came from immunoSEQ multiplex PCR; TCRdb's copy has only in-frame clones and leaves some out. The repertoire consists of roughly 250,000 clones, with 80% to 90% occurring once and the leading ten covering about 4.3%. Input material: PBMCs or T cells enriched from blood (not recorded which). These TCRs come from a woman aged 25 to 39 who had recovered from COVID-19.

This chain links TRBV5-1 with TRBJ1-1; no clear D gene. CDR3 length: 12 residues. V was clipped by 4 bases and J by 5 bases, with 9 bases between them. Germline lookup yields CDR1 SGHRS and CDR2 YFSETQ. The CDR3 coding sequence is TGCGCCAGCAGCCGAGAGGGAACTGAAGCTTTCTTT. Protein product: CASSREGTEAFF.

This rearrangement joins TRBV7-2 to TRBJ2-3; D remains ambiguous. The length of the CDR3 is 13 residues. Germline CDR1 and CDR2: SGHTA and FQGNSA. V lost 5 bases and J lost 5, with 11 bases in between. The CDR3 reads CASSTRGGDTQYF. In DNA form, the CDR3 reads TGTGCCAGCAGCACCAGAGGCGGAGATACGCAGTATTTT. Complete variable domain (other parts from reference TRBV7-2 and TRBJ2-3): GAGVSQSPSNKVTEKGKDVELRCDPISGHTALYWYRQSLGQGLEFLIYFQGNSAPDKSGLPSDRFSAERTGGSVSTLTIQRTQQEDSAVYLCASSTRGGDTQYFGPGTRLTVL.